This passage covers 14 T cell receptor beta chains from one sample sequenced in a study of tumor-infiltrating lymphocytes in primary liver carcinoma. Total RNA amounting to approximately 460 ng was the source from which TCR beta cDNA was made with a constant-region primer. Library construction for TCR beta comprised three nested multiplex PCR rounds performed with slightly modified ARM-PCR. Use of TRBV1-TRBV30 forward primers with a C-beta reverse primer characterized the first two PCR rounds, which lasted about 9 cycles each. TCRdb re-called the multiplex PCR reads with MiXCR, one entry per CDR3 protein. The sample shows around 100,000 distinct CDR3 sequences, around two thirds of them seen only once. Taking about 18-32 mg of unsorted bulk tissue, the authors co-extracted RNA and DNA. The material sequenced was liver tumor tissue from sampling region 2. Specified subset: tumor region T2, inferior pole. The receptors were gathered from a woman aged 55 to 70 with primary liver carcinoma and hepatitis B virus infection.

Comment on this clonotype: A read error may be the cause here, since a much bigger clone is one base away. The V gene is TRBV30, the J gene TRBJ2-7; D possibly corresponds to TRBD1 (5 bases). Germline V gives CDR1 GTSNPN, CDR2 SVGIG (reference sequence). The V end was cut by 4 bases, the J end by 5 bases, with 21 bases between. The CDR3 runs 15 residues. Here the CDR3 DNA reads TGTGCCTGGATTGTACCCACAGGTCGGCTAAACGAGCAGTACTTC. Translation gives CAWIVPTGRLNEQYF.

In its sample, this clonotype was seen many times. The chain uses TRBV6-1 and TRBJ2-1; D is ambiguous. Germline CDR1 reads MNHNS; CDR2 reads SASEGT. This CDR3 is built from 13 residues. V lost 6 bases, J lost 2 bases, and 8 bases lay in between. Here the CDR3 DNA reads TGTGCCAGCAGCCTTACCCCCTACAATGAGCAGTTCTTC. Its protein product is CASSLTPYNEQFF.

This clonotype was recorded many times. This chain joins TRBV7-8 and TRBJ2-7; 9 bases agree with TRBD2. In germline, CDR1 is SGHVS, CDR2 FQNEAQ. The ends lost 5 bases at V and 3 bases at J; junction bases unmatched: 8. The CDR3 is 15 residues long. The CDR3 region is CASSVSGSSVYEQYF. CDR3 DNA sequence: TGTGCCAGCAGCGTTAGCGGGAGCTCCGTCTACGAGCAGTACTTC. Full variable domain (remainder filled in from reference TRBV7-8 and TRBJ2-7): GAGVSQSPRYKVAKRGQDVALRCDPISGHVSLFWYQQALGQGPEFLTYFQNEAQLDKSGLPSDRFFAERPEGSVSTLKIQRTQQEDSAVYLCASSVSGSSVYEQYFGPGTRLTVT.

Points on this clonotype: One end of the junction is discordant with germline, which a read error may explain. This chain connects TRBV11-2 to TRBJ2-1, with a possible D match to TRBD2 (6 bases). In germline, CDR1 is SGHAT, CDR2 FQNNGV. The CDR3 loop spans 15 amino acids. In DNA form, the CDR3 reads TGTGCCGGCAGCTTGGAGGGAGGAAGTACCGGTGAGCAGTTCTTC. It specifies CAGSLEGGSTGEQFF.

As to this clonotype: This CDR3 is missing its conserved last phenylalanine or tryptophan, likely due to a read error. This chain links TRBV30 with TRBJ2-5; D unresolved. This CDR3 region has 12 residues. CDR1 is GTSNPN, CDR2 SVGIG, per germline (reference sequence). Here the CDR3 DNA reads TGTGTCTGGAGTGCCGATCGAGAGACCCAGTACATC. As protein: CVWSADRETQYI.

This clonotype was observed at least ten times. This chain uses TRBV5-5 with TRBJ2-7; a weak D match, TRBD1 (6 bases). CDR3 length equals 12 residues. Germline V gene lookup returns CDR1 SGHKS and CDR2 YYEKEE (reference sequence). The V gene lost 2 bases and the J gene lost 6 bases, with 9 bases spanning the gap. Here the CDR3 reads CASSLQGFEQYF. The CDR3 region has the DNA TGTGCCAGCAGCTTACAGGGATTCGAGCAGTACTTC.

Details on this clonotype: At one end the junction does not follow the germline gene, possibly because of a read error. The V call is TRBV6-1, the J call TRBJ1-5; D ambiguous. Germline V gene sequence: CDR1 MNHNS, CDR2 SASEGT. The CDR3 has 11 amino acids. The CDR3 sequence is CASSEAQPRHF. As DNA, the CDR3 is TGTGCCAGCAGTGAAGCTCAGCCCCGGCATTTT.

With respect to this clonotype: This likely comes from a read error, as the CDR3 has no conserved phenylalanine or tryptophan at its end. This chain links TRBV11-3 with TRBJ2-7; D may be TRBD1 (6 bases). Germline CDR1 SGHNT, CDR2 YENEEA. The CDR3 has 15 residues. The chain's CDR3 is CASGLGTWGSLEQYI. The CDR3 nucleotides read TGTGCCAGCGGCTTAGGGACATGGGGCTCCCTCGAGCAGTACATC.

This clonotype was seen just once. The chain links TRBV11-2 to TRBJ1-4; 7 nucleotides align to TRBD1. CDR1 and CDR2 from the germline V gene are SGHAT and FQNNGV. The CDR3 is 16 amino acids. The ends lost 0 bases at V and 7 bases at J; junction bases unmatched: 8. CDR3 residues: CASSLELGQYTEKLFF. The CDR3 region has the DNA TGTGCCAGCAGCTTAGAGTTGGGACAGTATACTGAAAAACTGTTTTTT.

With respect to this clonotype: A much larger clone differs by one base, so this may be a read error. V usage is TRBV29-1 and J usage is TRBJ1-3; D not certain. This CDR3 comprises 11 residues. The germline gives CDR1 SQVTM, CDR2 ANQGSEA. Here the CDR3 reads CSALTGDTIYF. The CDR3, as DNA: TGCAGCGCCCTCACTGGAGACACCATATATTTT.

This clonotype was seen at least ten times. The rearrangement uses TRBV30 and TRBJ2-7; D might be TRBD1 or TRBD2, each matching 5 bases. The V end lost 3 bases, the J end lost 9 bases, and 12 bases lay between the germline ends. Germline loops: CDR1 GTSNPN, CDR2 SVGIG (reference sequence). CDR3 size: 11 residues. Here the CDR3 reads CAWRGNGAQYF. In DNA, the CDR3 is TGTGCCTGGAGGGGTAACGGGGCGCAGTACTTC. Variable domain in full (rest from reference TRBV30 and TRBJ2-7): SQTIHQWPATLVQPVGSPLSLECTVEGTSNPNLYWYRQAAGRGLQLLFYSVGIGQISSEVPQNLSASRPQDRQFILSSKKLLLSDSGFYLCAWRGNGAQYFGPGTRLTVT.

At least ten counts were recorded for this clonotype. The rearrangement links TRBV4-2 to TRBJ2-1; D may be TRBD2 (6 bases). Looked up from germline, CDR1 is LGHNA and CDR2 is YNFKEQ. The CDR3 runs 13 residues. V lost 4 bases, J lost 8 bases, and 12 bases lay in between. The CDR3 DNA is TGTGCCAGCAGCCGGGATAGCGGCTATGAGCAGTTCTTC. It encodes CASSRDSGYEQFF.

Within the sample, this clonotype is medium-sized. The rearrangement links TRBV11-2 to TRBJ2-7; 7 nucleotides agree with TRBD1. The CDR3 runs 15 residues. Trimming removed 4 bases from V and 4 bases from J; junction bases left unmatched: 10. Germline CDR1 is SGHAT and CDR2 is FQNNGV. The chain's CDR3 is CASSSHLGQIYEQYF. The CDR3 nucleotides read TGTGCCAGCAGCTCTCACCTGGGACAGATTTACGAGCAGTACTTC.

The genes are TRBV30 and TRBJ2-3, with unresolved D. The CDR3 extends over 12 amino acids. V dropped 4 bases and J dropped 1 base, with 6 bases sitting between them. CDR1 is GTSNPN, CDR2 SVGIG, per germline (reference sequence). In DNA form, the CDR3 reads TGTGCCTGGAATACGGGCACAGATACGCAGTATTTT. It is translated as CAWNTGTDTQYF. The full variable domain, its missing parts supplied by reference TRBV30 and TRBJ2-3, is SQTIHQWPATLVQPVGSPLSLECTVEGTSNPNLYWYRQAAGRGLQLLFYSVGIGQISSEVPQNLSASRPQDRQFILSSKKLLLSDSGFYLCAWNTGTDTQYFGPGTRLTVL.